A selection of T cell receptor beta chains follows, all from one sample in a study of control samples from healthy donors and cancer patients. Profiled with immunoSEQ multiplex PCR; TCRdb holds only in-frame clones, not every one. This sample yields 35,000 to 55,000 clones, of which over 65% are seen a single time; roughly 15% belongs to the top ten. Material: formalin-fixed, paraffin-embedded tissue. The origin of the receptors is a male donor with melanoma. CDR3s include the opening cysteine and the closing phenylalanine or tryptophan. Fields, in order: V gene, D gene, J gene, CDR3 length, clone size, CDR3 DNA, CDR3 protein. A D gene is named only where the DNA matches it firmly. Clone size is given for some rows only: seen once, a few or many times, or a class if the clone is expanded.

v_call: TRBV5-5; d_call: .; j_call: TRBJ2-1; cdr3_length: 12; clone_size: .; cdr3_nt: TGTGCCAGCAGCTTGGTGGATGCTGAGCAGTTCTTC; cdr3_aa: CASSLVDAEQFF
v_call: TRBV7-3; d_call: .; j_call: TRBJ2-7; cdr3_length: 17; clone_size: .; cdr3_nt: TGTGCCAGCAGCCCCCTGGCCGGGGGTGGGTTGGGGTACGAGCAGTACTTC; cdr3_aa: CASSPLAGGGLGYEQYF
v_call: TRBV5-1; d_call: .; j_call: TRBJ1-4; cdr3_length: 13; clone_size: .; cdr3_nt: TGCGCCAGCAGCTTAATCCCTGGTGAAAAACTGTTTTTT; cdr3_aa: CASSLIPGEKLFF
v_call: TRBV12-3/TRBV12-4; d_call: TRBD1; j_call: TRBJ2-7; cdr3_length: 13; clone_size: .; cdr3_nt: TGTGCCAGCAGTTTGGGACAGGTCTACGAGCAGTACTTC; cdr3_aa: CASSLGQVYEQYF
v_call: TRBV2; d_call: TRBD2; j_call: TRBJ2-5; cdr3_length: 11; clone_size: .; cdr3_nt: TGTGCCAGCAGTGAATGGCGGGAGACCGACTTC; cdr3_aa: CASSEWRETDF
v_call: TRBV27; d_call: .; j_call: TRBJ1-5; cdr3_length: 13; clone_size: .; cdr3_nt: TGTGCCAGCAGTTTAGTTTTTGATCAGCCCCAGCATTTT; cdr3_aa: CASSLVFDQPQHF
v_call: TRBV19; d_call: TRBD1; j_call: TRBJ2-3; cdr3_length: 14; clone_size: .; cdr3_nt: TGTGCCAGTGCAGGGGGCGCGGGCACAGATACGCAGTATTTT; cdr3_aa: CASAGGAGTDTQYF
v_call: TRBV5-1; d_call: TRBD2; j_call: TRBJ2-3; cdr3_length: 16; clone_size: .; cdr3_nt: TGCGCCAGCAGCGTGACTAGCGGAGGGAGCACAGATACGCAGTATTTT; cdr3_aa: CASSVTSGGSTDTQYF
v_call: TRBV7-9; d_call: .; j_call: TRBJ2-1; cdr3_length: 12; clone_size: .; cdr3_nt: TGTGCCAGCAGCTTATCCGTGAATGAGCAGTTCTTC; cdr3_aa: CASSLSVNEQFF
v_call: TRBV9; d_call: .; j_call: TRBJ2-5; cdr3_length: 16; clone_size: .; cdr3_nt: TGTGCCAGCAGCGTAGGAAATAGCGCCAGCCAAGAGACCCAGTACTTC; cdr3_aa: CASSVGNSASQETQYF
v_call: TRBV19; d_call: TRBD1; j_call: TRBJ1-2; cdr3_length: 11; clone_size: .; cdr3_nt: TGTGCCAGTAGCCGGGACAGTTGGTACACCTTC; cdr3_aa: CASSRDSWYTF
v_call: TRBV2; d_call: .; j_call: TRBJ2-1; cdr3_length: 13; clone_size: .; cdr3_nt: TGTGCCAGCAGCCAGAACACCTACAATGAGCAGTTCTTC; cdr3_aa: CASSQNTYNEQFF
v_call: TRBV21-1; d_call: .; j_call: TRBJ2-7; cdr3_length: 13; clone_size: .; cdr3_nt: TGTGCCAGCAGCCCGGGACAGTTCGTCGAGCAGTACTTC; cdr3_aa: CASSPGQFVEQYF
v_call: TRBV7-3; d_call: .; j_call: TRBJ2-1; cdr3_length: 15; clone_size: .; cdr3_nt: TGTGCCAGCAGCCTTTCCGGGTCCTTTGGCGATGAGCAGTTCTTC; cdr3_aa: CASSLSGSFGDEQFF
v_call: TRBV6-5; d_call: .; j_call: TRBJ1-2; cdr3_length: 14; clone_size: .; cdr3_nt: TGTGCCAGCAGTCCCCGGGTAGGGTTGGATGGCTACACCTTC; cdr3_aa: CASSPRVGLDGYTF
v_call: TRBV27; d_call: .; j_call: TRBJ1-2; cdr3_length: 14; clone_size: .; cdr3_nt: TGTGCCAGCAGTTTAAACAGGGAGGGCTATGGCTACACCTTC; cdr3_aa: CASSLNREGYGYTF
v_call: TRBV28; d_call: .; j_call: TRBJ1-2; cdr3_length: 15; clone_size: .; cdr3_nt: TGTGCCAGCAGTCCTGCCGAGACGGCAAGGGAAGGCTACACCTTC; cdr3_aa: CASSPAETAREGYTF
v_call: TRBV6-6; d_call: .; j_call: TRBJ2-5; cdr3_length: 11; clone_size: .; cdr3_nt: TGTGCCAGCAGTCAAGGGGAGACCCAGTACTTC; cdr3_aa: CASSQGETQYF
v_call: TRBV3-1/TRBV3-2; d_call: TRBD1; j_call: TRBJ1-1; cdr3_length: 13; clone_size: .; cdr3_nt: TGTGCCAGCAGCAGGGGACAGGGGGTAGAAGCTTTCTTT; cdr3_aa: CASSRGQGVEAFF
v_call: TRBV6-4; d_call: .; j_call: TRBJ2-1; cdr3_length: 16; clone_size: .; cdr3_nt: TGTGCCAGCAGTACCGGGGGCGGGAGTGGCTACAATGAGCAGTTCTTC; cdr3_aa: CASSTGGGSGYNEQFF
v_call: TRBV6-6; d_call: .; j_call: TRBJ2-7; cdr3_length: 12; clone_size: .; cdr3_nt: TGTGCCAGCAGTTCCGGGCCCTACGAGCAGTACTTC; cdr3_aa: CASSSGPYEQYF
v_call: TRBV9; d_call: .; j_call: TRBJ2-5; cdr3_length: 14; clone_size: once; cdr3_nt: TGTGCCAGCAGCCCGAGACTATCCCCAGAGACCCAGTACTTC; cdr3_aa: CASSPRLSPETQYF
v_call: TRBV5-1; d_call: .; j_call: TRBJ2-1; cdr3_length: 14; clone_size: .; cdr3_nt: TGCGCCAGCAGCCCATCGTACACGGACAATGAGCAGTTCTTC; cdr3_aa: CASSPSYTDNEQFF
v_call: TRBV15; d_call: TRBD1; j_call: TRBJ2-7; cdr3_length: 14; clone_size: .; cdr3_nt: TGTGCCACCAGCAGCCGGGACAGAGAGTACGAGCAGTACTTC; cdr3_aa: CATSSRDREYEQYF
v_call: TRBV2; d_call: TRBD1; j_call: TRBJ2-7; cdr3_length: 15; clone_size: few; cdr3_nt: TGTGCCAGCACCCGGGGACAGGGGATTTATCACGAGCAGTACTTC; cdr3_aa: CASTRGQGIYHEQYF
v_call: TRBV11-2; d_call: .; j_call: TRBJ2-5; cdr3_length: 13; clone_size: .; cdr3_nt: TGTGCCAGCAGCTTAAGGGGCCCAGAGACCCAGTACTTC; cdr3_aa: CASSLRGPETQYF
v_call: TRBV2; d_call: TRBD1; j_call: TRBJ2-5; cdr3_length: 15; clone_size: many; cdr3_nt: TGTGCCAGCAGGACAGGGCCTAACCATCAAGAGACCCAGTACTTC; cdr3_aa: CASRTGPNHQETQYF
v_call: TRBV30; d_call: .; j_call: TRBJ2-3; cdr3_length: 14; clone_size: .; cdr3_nt: TGTGCCGGCTCCCTGGGGGGTAGCACAGATACGCAGTATTTT; cdr3_aa: CAGSLGGSTDTQYF
v_call: TRBV11-2; d_call: TRBD1; j_call: TRBJ2-1; cdr3_length: 17; clone_size: .; cdr3_nt: TGTGCCAGCAGCGCCCGACAGGGGAGTAATCTCTACAATGAGCAGTTCTTC; cdr3_aa: CASSARQGSNLYNEQFF
v_call: TRBV18; d_call: .; j_call: TRBJ1-5; cdr3_length: 14; clone_size: few; cdr3_nt: TGTGCCAGCTCACCGCCCGGCAGGGGTCAGCCCCAGCATTTT; cdr3_aa: CASSPPGRGQPQHF
v_call: TRBV7-8; d_call: TRBD2; j_call: TRBJ2-1; cdr3_length: 16; clone_size: .; cdr3_nt: TGTGCCAGCAGCTTAGCGATGGGGGGGTGGGACTATGAGCAGTTCTTC; cdr3_aa: CASSLAMGGWDYEQFF
v_call: TRBV27; d_call: .; j_call: TRBJ2-1; cdr3_length: 15; clone_size: .; cdr3_nt: TGTGCCAGCGGGAAGGGCCTCCTCTCCTACAATGAGCAGTTCTTC; cdr3_aa: CASGKGLLSYNEQFF
v_call: TRBV11-2; d_call: .; j_call: TRBJ2-3; cdr3_length: 15; clone_size: .; cdr3_nt: TGTGCCAGCAGCCATCAAGGGGGAGACACAGATACGCAGTATTTT; cdr3_aa: CASSHQGGDTDTQYF
v_call: TRBV6-1; d_call: TRBD2; j_call: TRBJ2-2; cdr3_length: 18; clone_size: .; cdr3_nt: TGTGCCAGCAGTGAAGATTTAGGGCTAGCGGGAGCTTACGGGGAGCTGTTTTTT; cdr3_aa: CASSEDLGLAGAYGELFF
v_call: TRBV3-1/TRBV3-2; d_call: .; j_call: TRBJ2-7; cdr3_length: 14; clone_size: .; cdr3_nt: TGTGCCAGCAGCCAGGGAGTGGGTGGCTACGAGCAGTACTTC; cdr3_aa: CASSQGVGGYEQYF
v_call: TRBV10-3; d_call: .; j_call: TRBJ1-1; cdr3_length: 13; clone_size: .; cdr3_nt: TGTGCCATCATCGGGGAAACGATTACTGAAGCTTTCTTT; cdr3_aa: CAIIGETITEAFF
v_call: TRBV15; d_call: .; j_call: TRBJ1-3; cdr3_length: 15; clone_size: .; cdr3_nt: TGTGCCACCAGCAGAGATCGTACAGCTGGAAACACCATATATTTT; cdr3_aa: CATSRDRTAGNTIYF
v_call: TRBV19; d_call: TRBD1; j_call: TRBJ2-6; cdr3_length: 20; clone_size: .; cdr3_nt: TGTGCCAGTACTCAAACCGCCGGGACAGGGGGCTTCTCTGGGGCCAACGTCCTGACTTTC; cdr3_aa: CASTQTAGTGGFSGANVLTF
v_call: TRBV27; d_call: TRBD2; j_call: TRBJ2-3; cdr3_length: 18; clone_size: few; cdr3_nt: TGTGCCAGCAGTCCACTCCGCACTAGCGGGCCCAGGGGAGATACGCAGTATTTT; cdr3_aa: CASSPLRTSGPRGDTQYF
v_call: TRBV6-6; d_call: TRBD1; j_call: TRBJ1-1; cdr3_length: 14; clone_size: .; cdr3_nt: TGTGCCAGCAGTTCAGACAGGGGGCGGACTGAAGCTTTCTTT; cdr3_aa: CASSSDRGRTEAFF
v_call: TRBV5-5; d_call: TRBD1; j_call: TRBJ1-2; cdr3_length: 14; clone_size: .; cdr3_nt: TGTGCCAGCACCTCCCCCGCAGGGGGCTATGGCTACACCTTC; cdr3_aa: CASTSPAGGYGYTF
v_call: TRBV6-2/TRBV6-3; d_call: .; j_call: TRBJ1-2; cdr3_length: 18; clone_size: few; cdr3_nt: TGTGCCAGCAGTTACTCCCCAGGAGAGTACTCGAACATCTATGGCTACACCTTC; cdr3_aa: CASSYSPGEYSNIYGYTF
v_call: TRBV25-1; d_call: .; j_call: TRBJ1-6; cdr3_length: 14; clone_size: few; cdr3_nt: TGTGCCAGCAAAGAGAGCTCCTATAATTCACCCCTCCACTTT; cdr3_aa: CASKESSYNSPLHF
v_call: TRBV11-2; d_call: TRBD2; j_call: TRBJ2-3; cdr3_length: 16; clone_size: .; cdr3_nt: TGTGCCAGCAGCTTAGACATAGCGGGAGCACGGGATACGCAGTATTTT; cdr3_aa: CASSLDIAGARDTQYF
v_call: TRBV28; d_call: .; j_call: TRBJ1-5; cdr3_length: 16; clone_size: few; cdr3_nt: TGTGCCAGCAGTTTATTTCGGCTCGGGCGGGGTCAGCCCCAGCATTTT; cdr3_aa: CASSLFRLGRGQPQHF
v_call: TRBV19; d_call: .; j_call: TRBJ1-5; cdr3_length: 13; clone_size: .; cdr3_nt: TGTTCCAGTAGTATCCTAGAGGGGCAGCCCCAGCATTTT; cdr3_aa: CSSSILEGQPQHF
v_call: TRBV6-5; d_call: .; j_call: TRBJ1-1; cdr3_length: 13; clone_size: .; cdr3_nt: TGTGCCAGCACTTTGACGGGGGACACTGAAGCTTTCTTT; cdr3_aa: CASTLTGDTEAFF
v_call: TRBV28; d_call: TRBD2; j_call: TRBJ2-7; cdr3_length: 16; clone_size: .; cdr3_nt: TGTGCCAGCAGTTTGGCCCAGCGGGAGACGTCTGACGAGCAGTACTTC; cdr3_aa: CASSLAQRETSDEQYF